These T cell receptor beta chains were read from a single sample in a study of blood T cell repertoires in COVID-19. Method: immunoSEQ multiplex PCR; TCRdb's copy keeps in-frame clones and lacks some. This table holds 180,000 or so clones, approximately 86% found once. The sample comprised peripheral blood. All receptors come from a man aged 60 to 75 with acute or convalescent COVID-19. CDR3s include the opening cysteine and the closing phenylalanine or tryptophan. D genes are given only for firm matches. Expanded clones are given a class, and other clones once, few, many or no size at all.

J,D,size,V,DNA,CDR3
TRBJ2-1,TRBD2,.,TRBV5-1,TGCGCCAGCAGCAAAGGGACTAGCGGTTCCTACAATGAGCAGTTCTTC,CASSKGTSGSYNEQFF
TRBJ1-3,.,many,TRBV7-2,TGTGCCAGCACTCAGCAGGAGGGGTCTGGAAACACCATATATTTT,CASTQQEGSGNTIYF
TRBJ1-1,TRBD1,.,TRBV27,TGTGCCAGCAGTTTAGGCTTGGGACAGGGGATGAACACTGAAGCTTTCTTT,CASSLGLGQGMNTEAFF
TRBJ1-5,.,.,TRBV6-1,TGTGCCAGCAGTGAATATTATCAGCCCCAGCATTTT,CASSEYYQPQHF
TRBJ2-7,.,.,TRBV12-2,TGTGCAAGTCGCTCGAGGGGGGCTAGCGGTCACTCCTACGAGCAGTACTTC,CASRSRGASGHSYEQYF
TRBJ2-5,TRBD1,.,TRBV29-1,TGCAGCGTCGGGGACAGGGGAGAGACCCAGTACTTC,CSVGDRGETQYF
TRBJ1-4,TRBD1,.,TRBV15,TGTGCCACCAGCAGGGGGGACAGGGGGGCCTTTGATGAAAAACTGTTTTTT,CATSRGDRGAFDEKLFF
TRBJ2-3,TRBD1,once,TRBV30,TGTGCCTGGACAATAGGGACAGGGGTTACAGATACGCAGTATTTT,CAWTIGTGVTDTQYF
TRBJ2-3,.,.,TRBV24-1,TGTGCCACCAGTGATCAAAAGGAGGGGGCGTGGGATACGCAGTATTTT,CATSDQKEGAWDTQYF
TRBJ1-1,.,.,TRBV5-1,TGCGCCAGCAGCATTGGTACAGGTCGGATGGAAGCTTTCTTT,CASSIGTGRMEAFF
TRBJ2-5,.,.,TRBV5-1,TGCGCCAGCAGCTCCACGGGTCGGGTCGAGGAGACCCAGTACTTC,CASSSTGRVEETQYF
TRBJ1-2,.,few,TRBV10-3,TGTGCCATCAGTCGCCAGGGTCTCCGGGTTGGCTACACCTTC,CAISRQGLRVGYTF
TRBJ2-5,.,.,TRBV7-2,TGTGCCAGCAGCTCGGCGGGGTCCCAAGAGACCCAGTACTTC,CASSSAGSQETQYF
TRBJ2-7,.,.,TRBV24-1,TGTGCCACCAGTGACCTTAGACAGACCTACGAGCAGTACTTC,CATSDLRQTYEQYF
TRBJ2-1,TRBD2,once,TRBV6-4,TGTGCCAGCAGTCGCGGTCCCGGGGGGTACAATGAGCAGTTCTTC,CASSRGPGGYNEQFF
TRBJ2-2,.,.,TRBV2,TGTGCCAGCAAAAGGGGTACGACCGGGGAGCTGTTTTTT,CASKRGTTGELFF
TRBJ2-1,TRBD2,.,TRBV28,TGTGCCAGCAGTGATCTACTAGCGGGAGTTTTCCTCCGTGACTACAATGAGCAGTTCTTC,CASSDLLAGVFLRDYNEQFF
TRBJ2-1,.,.,TRBV5-1,TGCGCCAGCAGCCCCTTCCCGACAGCATACAATGAGCAGTTCTTC,CASSPFPTAYNEQFF
TRBJ1-5,TRBD1,few,TRBV19,TGTGCCAGTGACGGACAGGGCCAGCCCCAGCATTTT,CASDGQGQPQHF
TRBJ1-1,TRBD1,once,TRBV24-1,TGTGCCACCAGTGATTCGGGACAGGGTGGGACTGAAGCTTTCTTT,CATSDSGQGGTEAFF
TRBJ2-7,.,few,TRBV5-1,TGCGCCAGCAGCCCGAACAGGGACCCCGGGGACGAGCAGTACTTC,CASSPNRDPGDEQYF
TRBJ1-2,.,once,TRBV3-1/TRBV3-2,TGTGCCAGCAGCCAAGGATGGGGCCGGGGGTATGGCTACACCTTC,CASSQGWGRGYGYTF
TRBJ2-3,TRBD1,few,TRBV7-9,TGTGCCAGCCACACCCTACACAGGGGCTTCACAGATACGCAGTATTTT,CASHTLHRGFTDTQYF
TRBJ2-1,.,.,TRBV19,TGTGCCAGTAAAAACCCGGGACAAGCGAGCTCCTACAATGAGCAGTTCTTC,CASKNPGQASSYNEQFF
TRBJ2-7,.,.,TRBV5-1,TGCGCCAGCAGCTTGGGGGACACAAGGAACGAGCAGTACTTC,CASSLGDTRNEQYF
TRBJ2-3,.,.,TRBV24-1,TGTGCCACCAGTGATTTGCAGGCGGGGGCTAGCACAGATACGCAGTATTTT,CATSDLQAGASTDTQYF
TRBJ2-3,.,.,TRBV14,TGTGCCAGCAGCCAAGCGGGAGGCACAGATACGCAGTATTTT,CASSQAGGTDTQYF
TRBJ2-2,.,.,TRBV12-3/TRBV12-4,TGTGCCAGCAGTTCCTCAGCCGGGGAGCTGTTTTTT,CASSSSAGELFF
TRBJ2-5,.,.,TRBV28,TGTGCCAGCAGAAAACAGGGCCGCCAAGAGACCCAGTACTTC,CASRKQGRQETQYF
TRBJ2-1,TRBD1,.,TRBV24-1,TGTGCCACCAGTGACCCGACAGGGATCAATGAGCAGTTCTTC,CATSDPTGINEQFF
TRBJ1-2,TRBD1,.,TRBV19,TGTGCCAGTAGTAATGGACAGGGGTTCGATGGCTACACCTTC,CASSNGQGFDGYTF
TRBJ2-1,TRBD1,once,TRBV6-1,TGTGCCAGCAGTGACCGGGACAGGGCCTCGGTTGAGCAGTTCTTC,CASSDRDRASVEQFF
TRBJ1-1,TRBD1,.,TRBV5-1,TGCGCCAGCAGCATCGGGACAGCCTTTGAAGCTTTCTTT,CASSIGTAFEAFF
TRBJ1-2,.,once,TRBV19,TGTGCCAGTAGTTCCGGAGGATATGGCTACACCTTC,CASSSGGYGYTF
TRBJ2-2,.,.,TRBV24-1,TGTGCCACCAGTGGTCCCTTTACGTTTGGGGCAGGGGACACCGGGGAGCTGTTTTTT,CATSGPFTFGAGDTGELFF
TRBJ2-1,.,.,TRBV18,TGTGCCAGCTCCCAGGGGTCTTGGAGGCACAATGAGCAGTTCTTC,CASSQGSWRHNEQFF
TRBJ2-2,TRBD2,.,TRBV11-2,TGTGCCAGCAGAAAGACTAGCGGGATCCCCGGGGAGCTGTTTTTT,CASRKTSGIPGELFF
TRBJ1-3,TRBD1,once,TRBV28,TGTGCCAGCAGACTCAGGGGGCCTGGAAACACCATATATTTT,CASRLRGPGNTIYF
TRBJ1-4,.,.,TRBV9,TGTGCCAGCAGCGTAGCCCTTGGCAGGTCGGAAAAACTGTTTTTT,CASSVALGRSEKLFF
TRBJ1-2,TRBD1,.,TRBV29-1,TGCAGCGTTGCCGGGACAGGGTGGTATGGCTACACCTTC,CSVAGTGWYGYTF
TRBJ2-6,.,.,TRBV19,TGTGCCAGTAGTATTAGGAGGGCAGGCTCTGGGGCCAACGTCCTGACTTTC,CASSIRRAGSGANVLTF
TRBJ2-1,.,.,TRBV3-1/TRBV3-2,TGTGCCAGCAGCCAGTTATCGGGGAATGAGCAGTTCTTC,CASSQLSGNEQFF
TRBJ1-1,TRBD1,.,TRBV7-2,TGTGCCAGCAGCTCATTCACAGGGGGCGCGGGGCGTCGCGCTGAAGCTTTCTTT,CASSSFTGGAGRRAEAFF
TRBJ2-1,.,.,TRBV11-1,TGTGCCAGCAACCACCGGTCAGGAACCTACAATGAGCAGTTCTTC,CASNHRSGTYNEQFF
TRBJ2-1,TRBD2,.,TRBV19,TGTGCCAGTAGTATAGAGGGCGGGAGGACCTACAATGAGCAGTTCTTC,CASSIEGGRTYNEQFF
TRBJ1-1,TRBD1,.,TRBV6-5,TGTGCCAGCAGCGACAGGGTTAAGGCTGAAGCTTTCTTT,CASSDRVKAEAFF
TRBJ2-2,TRBD2,.,TRBV15,TGTGCCACCAGCAGAGATTTAGGAGCGGGGGCCGGGGAGCTGTTTTTT,CATSRDLGAGAGELFF
TRBJ1-4,.,.,TRBV9,TGTGCCAGCAGCGTAGACGAGCAAGATAATGAAAAACTGTTTTTT,CASSVDEQDNEKLFF
TRBJ2-7,.,.,TRBV3-1/TRBV3-2,TGTGCCAGCAGCCAAATTGTCGGGAGCTGGGAGGAGCAGTACTTC,CASSQIVGSWEEQYF
TRBJ2-7,.,.,TRBV24-1,TGTGCCACCAGTGATCTTATTAAGCAGTACTTC,CATSDLIKQYF
TRBJ2-7,TRBD2,few,TRBV5-4,TGTGCCAGCAGTGATGAGGGACTAGCGGGCGAGCAGTACTTC,CASSDEGLAGEQYF
TRBJ1-1,TRBD1,.,TRBV28,TGTGCCAGCAGTCCGCCGGGGACAGGGTATGGGAACACTGAAGCTTTCTTT,CASSPPGTGYGNTEAFF